This TCR beta chain was sequenced in a study of T cell clusters in autoimmune cytopenias (dated by TCRdb to between 2018 and 2020). A note on the overall study: TRB sequencing reached a median depth of approximately 56,000 reads per sample and yielded a median of about 2,500 distinct TRB clonotypes per sample. Peripheral blood TRB and IGH repertoires were sequenced in autoimmune cytopenia patients at active disease and during treatment follow-up, alongside healthy, CLL and autoimmune hepatitis controls. The goal of the study was to determine whether autoimmune cytopenia patients have a disease-specific immune repertoire signature that could serve as a blood-based biomarker. Overall study outcomes, separate from this receptor: Shifts in the TRB repertoire, including less even repertoires in secondary cytopenia and CLL, were mostly a reflection of lymphoma bias and not of autoimmunity. The T cell clusters were defined only in silico, and the functional role of the clusters was left to be validated experimentally. The GLIPH analysis suggested a lack of physiological T cell clusters in primary autoimmune cytopenia patients, since around 56 clusters were exclusive to healthy donors whereas about 17 were exclusive to patients. In the comparison of secondary cytopenia with CLL, the cluster-lack signature was not observed, apparently because the dominant lymphoma-associated repertoire masked the signature. Compared with active autoimmune hepatitis patients, healthy donors had almost three times as many exclusive TRB clusters, a finding consistent with an autoimmunity-wide signature.

This clonotype comes out as medium-sized (0.01 to 0.1%) from its frequency, since no count is listed. Its recognized antigen is unknown. As encoded in the germline V gene, CDR1 is SQVTM while CDR2 is ANQGSEA. The CDR3 starts with the cysteine, ends with the phenylalanine, and has 13 residues. No coding sequence is recorded. To amplify TRB rearrangements, a touch-down multiplex PCR protocol was run with the TRB-A and TRB-B primer pools combined in a single tube. Two consecutive PCR reactions with Phusion HS II polymerase added Illumina adapters and sample indices to the amplicons. After gel purification with the NucleoSpin Gel and PCR Clean-up kit, the amplicons were quantified by Qubit and checked for quality on an Agilent 2100 Bioanalyzer. Sequencing of the libraries was performed on an Illumina MiSeq with 600-cycle, single-indexed, paired-end runs. Under the source paper's analysis protocol: Alignment and assembly of TRB reads were performed with MiXCR version 2.1.12 and the default MiXCR reference library. A clone was defined by each unique CDR3 nucleotide sequence, and the analysis included only productive sequences with two or more reads. Repertoire diversity was assessed by alpha-parameterized diversity profiles (alpha 0 to 5), including Shannon (alpha 1) and Simpson (alpha 2) indices, computed with an R script. The tcR package was used to compute combinatorial TRB VJ usage, and cohorts were compared on this usage by principal component analysis with ade4. GLIPH clustering of TCRbeta CDR3s was carried out on cohort pairs matched by age and read depth, and cluster frequencies were compared by Wilcoxon test. After reprocessing by TCRdb, each CDR3 protein sequence is one entry, and no DNA is given. TCRdb's processing, not the authors' own work, is the source of the V and J calls. This sample's records show under 4,500 distinct CDR3 sequences. The ten most abundant clones make up around 17% of the sample.

Each sample's TRB amplification started from approximately 250 ng of peripheral blood genomic DNA, which corresponds to tens of thousands of genome equivalents. The sequenced sample was peripheral blood. This TCR was recovered from a human donor with an autoimmune cytopenia or autoimmune hepatitis (not recorded which). Recombination joined TRBV29-1 with TRBJ1-1. The CDR3: CSVEGTVNTEAFF.